These 15 T cell receptor beta chains originate from one sample sequenced in a study of PD-1 blockade in classical Hodgkin lymphoma. Every patient had relapsed following autologous stem cell transplantation, and cohorts differed in brentuximab vedotin exposure. Measured with immunoSEQ multiplex PCR; TCRdb has only the in-frame clones, and not every one. The repertoire has about 46,000 clones, roughly 80% of them found once; the top ten carry 22%. The input for sequencing was peripheral blood mononuclear cells (PBMCs), taken before the second cycle of nivolumab. The receptors were sampled from a human donor with classical Hodgkin lymphoma.

This clone was seen only a few times. The chain couples TRBV6-5 to TRBJ1-1; 7 nucleotides line up with TRBD1. The V gene's germline CDR1 is MNHEY and CDR2 SVGAGI. J lost 9 bases, V lost 2 bases, and 6 bases had no gene match. There are 13 residues in the CDR3. The CDR3 bases are TGTGCCAGCAGTTACCTCACGGGACAGCAAGCTTTCTTT. Protein sequence: CASSYLTGQQAFF.

This sequence joins TRBV19 and TRBJ1-5; D is ambiguous. The CDR3 has 17 residues. The V and J ends lost 6 bases and 0 bases respectively, with 18 bases between them. Germline V gene data show CDR1 as LNHDA and CDR2 as SQIVND (reference sequence). The CDR3 spells CASRSRHSTDSNQPQHF. The CDR3 DNA follows: TGTGCCAGTAGGAGTAGGCACTCGACGGATAGCAATCAGCCCCAGCATTTT. The complete variable domain, with remaining parts taken from reference TRBV19 and TRBJ1-5, reads DGGITQSPKYLFRKEGQNVTLSCEQNLNHDAMYWYRQDPGQGLRLIYYSQIVNDFQKGDIAEGYSVSREKKESFPLTVTSAQKNPTAFYLCASRSRHSTDSNQPQHFGDGTRLSIL.

The V call is TRBV11-2, the J call TRBJ2-7, with D perhaps given as TRBD1 or TRBD2 (7 bases each). The V gene's germline CDR1 is SGHAT and CDR2 FQNNGV. The CDR3 covers 15 residues. Trimming left V 6 bases short and J 3 bases short, with 18 bases between. CDR3 residues: CASSFTGEGLYEQYF. CDR3 DNA sequence: TGTGCCAGCAGTTTCACAGGGGAGGGTCTCTACGAGCAGTACTTC.

The V call is TRBV5-4, the J call TRBJ1-1; no reliable D call. The germline gives CDR1 SGHNT, CDR2 YYREEE (reference sequence). This CDR3 comprises 14 residues. The V end was cut by 0 bases, the J end by 4 bases, with 10 bases between. CDR3 DNA: TGTGCCAGCAGCTTGGACCCTAGAGGCACTGAAGCTTTCTTT. Translating gives CASSLDPRGTEAFF.

V is TRBV30 and J is TRBJ2-7, with a weak D call TRBD1 (5 bases). The CDR3 is 14 residues long. Trimming took 0 bases from V and 7 from J, leaving 16 bases between them. Germline V gene lookup returns CDR1 GTSNPN and CDR2 SVGIG (reference sequence). CDR3 bases: TGTGCCTGGAGTGTAAAGCAGGGCGTCGAGGAGCAGTACTTC. Protein sequence: CAWSVKQGVEEQYF.

The rearrangement uses TRBV19 and TRBJ2-5; D is ambiguous. V was trimmed by 3 bases and J by 7 bases, leaving 12 bases between them. The CDR3 is made up of 13 amino acids. Germline V gives CDR1 LNHDA, CDR2 SQIVND (reference sequence). The CDR3 here is CASSISNPSTQYF. The CDR3 nucleotides read TGTGCCAGTAGTATCAGCAACCCCTCGACCCAGTACTTC. Full variable domain (remainder filled in from reference TRBV19 and TRBJ2-5): DGGITQSPKYLFRKEGQNVTLSCEQNLNHDAMYWYRQDPGQGLRLIYYSQIVNDFQKGDIAEGYSVSREKKESFPLTVTSAQKNPTAFYLCASSISNPSTQYFGPGTRLLVL.

The V gene is TRBV29-1, the J gene TRBJ2-1; D unresolved. Germline CDR1 and CDR2: SQVTM and ANQGSEA. Trimming stripped 0 bases from V and 6 bases from J, with 0 bases between. This CDR3 has 10 residues. This CDR3 reads CSVEDNEQFF. As DNA, the CDR3 is TGCAGCGTTGAAGACAATGAGCAGTTCTTC.

This chain uses TRBV2 with TRBJ1-3; tentative D call: TRBD1 (5 bases). V gave up 4 bases and J gave up 3 bases, with 10 bases separating them. CDR1 is SNHLY, CDR2 FYNNEI, per germline. The CDR3 runs 14 residues. CDR3 region: CASSVTGGGNTIYF. The DNA of the CDR3 is TGTGCCAGCAGTGTGACGGGGGGTGGAAACACCATATATTTT.

The chain carries TRBV30 and TRBJ2-7, with 11 bases identical to TRBD2. Germline V gene data show CDR1 as GTSNPN and CDR2 as SVGIG (reference sequence). The trim removed 3 bases at V and 4 bases at J, leaving 2 bases unmatched. The CDR3 has 13 amino acids. The CDR3 nucleotides are TGTGCCTGGAGGCCTAGCGGGAGGTACGAGCAGTACTTC. Translated: CAWRPSGRYEQYF.

This clone was detected only once. CDR3 nucleotide sequence: TGTGCCAGTAGTAACGCCCCCCCCGCCAGCGGTAATCAGCCCCAGCATTTT. It translates to CASSNAPPASGNQPQHF. This chain uses TRBV19 with TRBJ1-5; D is uncertain. Per the germline V gene, CDR1 is LNHDA and CDR2 is SQIVND (reference sequence). V gave up 4 bases and J gave up 4 bases, with 20 bases separating them. This CDR3 is 17 amino acids long. The full variable domain, rest sourced from reference TRBV19 and TRBJ1-5, is DGGITQSPKYLFRKEGQNVTLSCEQNLNHDAMYWYRQDPGQGLRLIYYSQIVNDFQKGDIAEGYSVSREKKESFPLTVTSAQKNPTAFYLCASSNAPPASGNQPQHFGDGTRLSIL.

The gene calls are TRBV10-3 and TRBJ2-7; D is tentatively TRBD1 or TRBD2 (5 bases each). Trimming left V 3 bases short and J 0 bases short, with 9 bases between. CDR1 and CDR2 (germline): ENHRY, SYGVKD. This CDR3 comprises 14 residues. The CDR3 protein is CAISDFGGSYEQYF. CDR3 DNA: TGTGCCATCAGTGACTTTGGGGGCTCCTACGAGCAGTACTTC.

The chain recombines TRBV6-5 with TRBJ2-7; 10 bases are shared with TRBD1. The CDR3 is 15 amino acids. From germline, CDR1 is MNHEY and CDR2 SVGAGI. V lost 2 bases to trimming and J lost 0 bases; unmatched junction nucleotides: 1. CDR3 in amino acids: CASSYGTGVSYEQYF. CDR3 sequence (DNA): TGTGCCAGCAGTTACGGGACAGGGGTCTCCTACGAGCAGTACTTC.

This clone was seen just once. This chain connects TRBV30 to TRBJ2-1, with D perhaps TRBD2 (6 bases). Deletions cut 4 bases from V and 4 bases from J, with 8 bases between. The CDR3 is 12 amino acids. Germline V gene lookup returns CDR1 GTSNPN and CDR2 SVGIG (reference sequence). CDR3 in DNA: TGTGCCTGGACTAGCGTATACAATGAGCAGTTCTTC. It encodes CAWTSVYNEQFF.

This clone has only one observation. The genes are TRBV2 and TRBJ1-2; 8 positions agree with TRBD1. V was clipped by 9 bases and J by 4 bases; unmatched bases: 7. The CDR3 length is 13 residues. Germline V gene sequence: CDR1 SNHLY, CDR2 FYNNEI. The DNA of the CDR3 is TGTGCCAGAAGCGGACAGGGTAGCTATGGCTACACCTTC. Its translation: CARSGQGSYGYTF.

The CDR3 DNA reads TGTGCCAGTAGTTCCGATGGGGGTTCAGAGACCCAGTACTTC. This codes for CASSSDGGSETQYF. This chain connects TRBV19 to TRBJ2-5, with D perhaps being TRBD1 or TRBD2 (5 bases each). The germline CDR1 and CDR2 sequences are LNHDA and SQIVND (reference sequence). The CDR3 has 14 amino acids. The V gene lost 5 bases and the J gene lost 4 bases, with 14 bases spanning the gap. Together with reference TRBV19 and TRBJ2-5, the CDR3 gives the full variable domain: DGGITQSPKYLFRKEGQNVTLSCEQNLNHDAMYWYRQDPGQGLRLIYYSQIVNDFQKGDIAEGYSVSREKKESFPLTVTSAQKNPTAFYLCASSSDGGSETQYFGPGTRLLVL.